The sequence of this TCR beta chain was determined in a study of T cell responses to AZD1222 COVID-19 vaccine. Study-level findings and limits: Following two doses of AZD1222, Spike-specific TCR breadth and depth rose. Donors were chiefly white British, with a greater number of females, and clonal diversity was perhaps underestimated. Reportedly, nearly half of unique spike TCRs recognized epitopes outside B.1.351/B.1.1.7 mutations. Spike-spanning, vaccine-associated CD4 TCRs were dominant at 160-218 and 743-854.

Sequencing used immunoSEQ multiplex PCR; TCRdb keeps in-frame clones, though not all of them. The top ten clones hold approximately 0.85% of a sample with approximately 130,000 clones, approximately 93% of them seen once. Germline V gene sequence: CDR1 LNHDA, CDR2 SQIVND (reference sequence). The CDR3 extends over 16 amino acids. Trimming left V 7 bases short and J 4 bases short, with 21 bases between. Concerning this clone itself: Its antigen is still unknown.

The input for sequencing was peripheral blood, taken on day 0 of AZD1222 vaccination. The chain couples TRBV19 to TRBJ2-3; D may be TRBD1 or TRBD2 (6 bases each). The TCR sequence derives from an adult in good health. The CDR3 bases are TGTGCCAGTACCCCCGGTGGGCAGGGGAGGTCAGATACGCAGTATTTT. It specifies CASTPGGQGRSDTQYF.